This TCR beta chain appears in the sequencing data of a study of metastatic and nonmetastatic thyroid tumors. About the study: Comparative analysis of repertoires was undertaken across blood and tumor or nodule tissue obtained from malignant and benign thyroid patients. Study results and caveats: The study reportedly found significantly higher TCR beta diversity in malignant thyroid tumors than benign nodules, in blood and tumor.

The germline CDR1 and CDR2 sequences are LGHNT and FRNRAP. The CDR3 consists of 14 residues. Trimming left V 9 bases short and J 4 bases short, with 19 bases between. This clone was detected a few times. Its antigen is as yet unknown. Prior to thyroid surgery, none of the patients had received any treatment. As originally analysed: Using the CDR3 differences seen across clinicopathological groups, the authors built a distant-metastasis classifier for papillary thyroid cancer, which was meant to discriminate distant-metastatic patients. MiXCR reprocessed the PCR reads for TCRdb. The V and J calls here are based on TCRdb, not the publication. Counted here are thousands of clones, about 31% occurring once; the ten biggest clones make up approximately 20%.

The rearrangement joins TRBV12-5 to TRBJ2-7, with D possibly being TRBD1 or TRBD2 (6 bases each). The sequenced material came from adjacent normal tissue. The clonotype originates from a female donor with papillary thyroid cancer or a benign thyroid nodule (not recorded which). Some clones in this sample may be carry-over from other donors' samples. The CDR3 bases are TGTGCTAGCGCCGAAGGGGGGCGAACGTACGAGCAGTACTTC. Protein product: CASAEGGRTYEQYF.